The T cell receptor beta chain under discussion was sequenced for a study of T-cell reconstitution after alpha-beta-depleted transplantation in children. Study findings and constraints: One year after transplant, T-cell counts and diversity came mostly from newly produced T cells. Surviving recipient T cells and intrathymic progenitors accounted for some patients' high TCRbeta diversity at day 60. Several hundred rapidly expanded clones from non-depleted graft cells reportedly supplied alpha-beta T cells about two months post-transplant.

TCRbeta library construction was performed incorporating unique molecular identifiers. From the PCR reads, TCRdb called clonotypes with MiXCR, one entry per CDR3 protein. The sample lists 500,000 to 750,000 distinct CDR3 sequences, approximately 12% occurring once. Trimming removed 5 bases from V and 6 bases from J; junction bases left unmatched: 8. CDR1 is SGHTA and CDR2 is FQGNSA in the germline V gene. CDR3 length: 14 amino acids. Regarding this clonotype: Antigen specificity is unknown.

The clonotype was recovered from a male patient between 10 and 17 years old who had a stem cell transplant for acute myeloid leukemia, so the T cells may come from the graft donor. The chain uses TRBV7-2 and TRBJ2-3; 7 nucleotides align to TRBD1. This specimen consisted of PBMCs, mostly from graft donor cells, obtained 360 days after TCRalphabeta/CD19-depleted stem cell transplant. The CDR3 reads CASSPQTGTDTQYF. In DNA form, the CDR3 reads TGTGCCAGCAGCCCGCAGACAGGGACGGATACGCAGTATTTT.